The clone carrying this TCR beta chain occurred a few times. Its cognate antigen is unknown. The data stem from a study of beta chain features in type 1 diabetes. The overall study: Examination of sorted cells across all samples involved over 85,000,000 cells. The study, taken as a whole, reports: Type 1 diabetes patients showed a moderate but significant shortening of TCRB CDR3s in all four CD4+ subsets. Naive, central memory and Treg TCRB repertoires appeared more alike in patients than in healthy donors.

A CD45RO/CCR7/CD25/CD127/CD95/CD27 panel sorted naive, central memory, regulatory and stem cell-like memory CD4+ cells. Sorting gave populations that all exceeded 98% purity. The investigators reverse transcribed all of the isolated RNA, so they sequenced expressed TCRB transcripts. Produced via immunoSEQ multiplex PCR; TCRdb's table is partial and in-frame only. The sample includes hundreds of thousands of clones, roughly an eighth seen only once; the top ten take less than 0.025%. The sample was naive CD4+ T cells from blood. The receptor's source is a man aged 18 to 30 with type 1 diabetes.

For the CDR3, the DNA is TGTGCCAGCAGTTACTCAACTAATGAAAAACTGTTTTTT. It is translated as CASSYSTNEKLFF. V is TRBV6-5 and J is TRBJ1-4; D gene unclear. Trimming cost V 0 bases and J 1 base, with 0 bases left between them. The CDR3 totals 13 residues. Germline CDR1 reads MNHEY; CDR2 reads SVGAGI.